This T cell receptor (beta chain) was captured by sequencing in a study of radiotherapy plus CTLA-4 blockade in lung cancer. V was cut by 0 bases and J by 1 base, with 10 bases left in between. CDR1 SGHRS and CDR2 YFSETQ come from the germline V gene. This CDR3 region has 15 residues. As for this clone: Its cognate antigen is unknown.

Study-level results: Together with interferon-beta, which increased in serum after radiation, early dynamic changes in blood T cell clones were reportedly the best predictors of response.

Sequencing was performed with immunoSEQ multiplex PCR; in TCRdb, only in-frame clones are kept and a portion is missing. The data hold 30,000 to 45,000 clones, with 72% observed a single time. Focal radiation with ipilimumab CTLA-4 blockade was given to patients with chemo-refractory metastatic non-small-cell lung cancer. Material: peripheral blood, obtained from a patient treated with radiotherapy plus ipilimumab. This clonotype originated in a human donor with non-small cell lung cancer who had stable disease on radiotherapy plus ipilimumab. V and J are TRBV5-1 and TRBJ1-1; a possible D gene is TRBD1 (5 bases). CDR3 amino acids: CASSLEGAGNTEAFF. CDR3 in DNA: TGCGCCAGCAGCTTGGAAGGGGCCGGGAACACTGAAGCTTTCTTT.